The source of this T cell receptor beta chain is a study of T cell changes during pregnancy in multiple sclerosis. Using immunoSEQ multiplex PCR, the repertoire was profiled, and TCRdb retains in-frame clones only, with some absent. In the table there are roughly 99,000 clones, about 90% of which are singletons. Germline V gives CDR1 MNHNS, CDR2 SASEGT. Trimming took off 2 bases at V and 3 bases at J, with 10 bases between the two ends. CDR3 size: 14 residues. The clonotype comes from a female donor in good health, enrolled as a control in a pregnancy study. V is TRBV6-1 and J is TRBJ1-2; D is undetermined. Sequences were derived from peripheral blood, sampled after pregnancy. CDR3 loop: CASSEFWQDYGYTF. The CDR3 DNA follows: TGTGCCAGCAGTGAATTCTGGCAGGACTATGGCTACACCTTC.